This TCR beta chain was recovered during a study of shared clonotypes between healthy human individuals. CDR3 length: 16 amino acids. Germline trimming cut 0 bases from V and 3 bases from J; bases unmatched to any gene: 5. Germline V gives CDR1 LGHNA, CDR2 YSLEER. Libraries were prepared by immunoSEQ multiplex PCR; TCRdb keeps only in-frame clonotypes and omits some of them. The table records under 2,000,000 clones, roughly 94% of them present only once. Naive CD8 populations comprised CD45RO-negative cells positively selected for CCR7, excluding terminally differentiated effector memory CD45RA+ cells.

The V call is TRBV4-3, the J call TRBJ2-7; 10 nucleotides agree with TRBD2. Sequences were obtained from naive CD8+ T cells sorted from blood. The sequence came from a man aged 18 to 29 in good health. For the CDR3, the DNA is TGCGCCAGCAGCCAAGATGAAAGCGGGAGGGTCTACGAGCAGTACTTC. It translates to CASSQDESGRVYEQYF.